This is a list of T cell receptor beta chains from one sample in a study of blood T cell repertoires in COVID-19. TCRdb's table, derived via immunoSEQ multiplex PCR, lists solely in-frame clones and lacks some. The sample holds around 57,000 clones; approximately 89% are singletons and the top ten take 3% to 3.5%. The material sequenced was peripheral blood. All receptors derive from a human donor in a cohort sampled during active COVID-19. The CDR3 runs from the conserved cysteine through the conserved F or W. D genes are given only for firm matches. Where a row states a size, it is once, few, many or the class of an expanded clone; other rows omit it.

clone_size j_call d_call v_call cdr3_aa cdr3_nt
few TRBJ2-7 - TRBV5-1 CASSLEGVPYEQYF TGCGCCAGCAGCTTGGAAGGGGTCCCCTACGAGCAGTACTTC
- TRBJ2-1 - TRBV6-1 CASSELSSYNEQFF TGTGCCAGCAGTGAACTGAGCTCCTACAATGAGCAGTTCTTC
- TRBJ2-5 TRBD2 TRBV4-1 CASSQIGLVSETQYF TGCGCCAGCAGCCAAATCGGACTAGTATCTGAGACCCAGTACTTC
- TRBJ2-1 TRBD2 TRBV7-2 CASSPPIAGAGNEQFF TGTGCCAGCAGCCCGCCAATAGCGGGGGCCGGCAATGAGCAGTTCTTC
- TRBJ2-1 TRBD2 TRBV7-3 CASSRRLAGGKDEQFF TGTGCCAGCAGCAGAAGACTAGCGGGGGGCAAGGATGAGCAGTTCTTC
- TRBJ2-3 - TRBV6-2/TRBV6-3 CASSDYSDTQYF TGTGCCAGCAGTGACTATTCGGATACGCAGTATTTT
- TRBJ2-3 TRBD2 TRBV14 CASSRRGLAGTDTQYF TGTGCCAGCAGCCGAAGAGGACTAGCGGGCACAGATACGCAGTATTTT
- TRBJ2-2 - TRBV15 CATSRERNGELFF TGTGCCACCAGCAGAGAGCGGAACGGGGAGCTGTTTTTT
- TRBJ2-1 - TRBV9 CASSVYAGSYNEQFF TGTGCCAGCAGCGTTTACGCGGGCTCCTACAATGAGCAGTTCTTC
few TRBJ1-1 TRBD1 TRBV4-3 CASSQQVRGVTEAFF TGCGCCAGCAGCCAGCAAGTCAGGGGGGTTACTGAAGCTTTCTTT
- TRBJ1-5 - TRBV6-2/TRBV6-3 CASRPPNQPQHF TGTGCCAGCAGGCCTCCAAATCAGCCCCAGCATTTT
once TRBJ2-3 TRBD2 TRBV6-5 CASSPLAGVTDTQYF TGTGCCAGCAGTCCTTTAGCGGGGGTCACAGATACGCAGTATTTT
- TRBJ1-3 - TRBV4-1 CASSQDTGSGNTIYF TGCGCCAGCAGCCAAGATACCGGCTCTGGAAACACCATATATTTT
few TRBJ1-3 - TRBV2 CASSESGNTIYF TGTGCCAGCAGTGAATCAGGAAACACCATATATTTT